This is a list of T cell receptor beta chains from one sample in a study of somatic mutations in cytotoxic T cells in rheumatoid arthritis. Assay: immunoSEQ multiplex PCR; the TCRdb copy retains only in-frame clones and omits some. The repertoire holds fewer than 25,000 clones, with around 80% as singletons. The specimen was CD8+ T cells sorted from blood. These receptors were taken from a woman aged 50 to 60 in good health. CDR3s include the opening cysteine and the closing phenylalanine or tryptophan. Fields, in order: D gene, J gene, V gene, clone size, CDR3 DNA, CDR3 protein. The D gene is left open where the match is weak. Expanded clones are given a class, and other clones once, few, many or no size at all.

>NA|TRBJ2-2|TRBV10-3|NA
TGTGCCATCAGGATCGGGACCGGGGAGCTGTTTTTT
CAIRIGTGELFF
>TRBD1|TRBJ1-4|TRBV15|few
TGTGCCACCAGCGACCAGAGGGGGCGCGGTGAAAAACTGTTTTTT
CATSDQRGRGEKLFF
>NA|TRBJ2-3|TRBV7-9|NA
TGTGCCAGCAGCGAAGGGAAGTGGCCCACAGATACGCAGTATTTT
CASSEGKWPTDTQYF
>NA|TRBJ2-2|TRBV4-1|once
TGCGCCAGCAGCCAAGAGGGGACACTAAACACCGGGGAGCTGTTTTTT
CASSQEGTLNTGELFF
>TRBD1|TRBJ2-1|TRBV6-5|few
TGTGCCACAGGACAGGGAGAGGTCAATGAGCAGTTCTTC
CATGQGEVNEQFF
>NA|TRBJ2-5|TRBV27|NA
TGTGCCAGCAGTTTATCGTCGCGAACGCAAGAGACCCAGTACTTC
CASSLSSRTQETQYF
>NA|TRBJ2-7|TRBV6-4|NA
TGTGCCAGCAGTGAATCCCCCTACTACGAGCAGTACTTC
CASSESPYYEQYF
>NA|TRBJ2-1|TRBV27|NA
TGTGCCAGCAGTTTACTAGCAAGGGGCTACAATGAGCAGTTCTTC
CASSLLARGYNEQFF
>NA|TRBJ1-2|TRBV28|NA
TGTGCCAGCAGAGACACGAACTACTATGGCTACACCTTC
CASRDTNYYGYTF
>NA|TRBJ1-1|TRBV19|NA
TGTGCCAGTAGTCCCGGGGCACCGAACACTGAAGCTTTCTTT
CASSPGAPNTEAFF
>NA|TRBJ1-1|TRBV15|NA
TGTGCCACCAGCAGGGTAGGACCCTCATCAGCTTTCTTT
CATSRVGPSSAFF
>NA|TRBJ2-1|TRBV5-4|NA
TGTGCCAGCAGCTTGGGGCATGAGCAGTTCTTC
CASSLGHEQFF
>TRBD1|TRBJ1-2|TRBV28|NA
TGTGCCAGCAGTTTTGGGGTCTACAGGGGTGGCTACACCTTC
CASSFGVYRGGYTF
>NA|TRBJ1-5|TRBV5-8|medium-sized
TGTGCCAGCAGCTCCGAGGGAGTTAGCAATCAGCCCCAGCATTTT
CASSSEGVSNQPQHF
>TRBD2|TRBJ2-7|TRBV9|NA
TGTGCCAGCTCCCCCCCGGGACTAGCGGGAGAGTCCTACGAGCAGTACTTC
CASSPPGLAGESYEQYF
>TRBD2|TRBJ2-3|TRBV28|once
TGTGCCAGCAGTATCGGGACTAGCGGGGGGTTCAGCACAGATACGCAGTATTTT
CASSIGTSGGFSTDTQYF
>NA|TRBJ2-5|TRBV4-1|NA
TGCGCCAGCAGCCAAGAAAACTGGGGGCAAGAGACCCAGTACTTC
CASSQENWGQETQYF
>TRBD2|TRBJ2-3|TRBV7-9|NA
TGTGCCAGCAGCACCCTAGCGGGGGGCGGCACAGATACGCAGTATTTT
CASSTLAGGGTDTQYF
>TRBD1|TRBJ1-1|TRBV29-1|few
TGCAGCGTTGTATCGACAGGGGGCACTGAAGCTTTCTTT
CSVVSTGGTEAFF
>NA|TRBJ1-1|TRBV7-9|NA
TGTGCCAGCAGCGGCCGGGACGGTATGAATGAAGCTTTCTTT
CASSGRDGMNEAFF
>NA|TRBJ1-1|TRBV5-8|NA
TGTGCCAGCAGCTTTGGCAGCCAGAGTGAAGCTTTCTTT
CASSFGSQSEAFF
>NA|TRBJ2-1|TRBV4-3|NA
TGCGCCAGCAGCCAATCGATGAGTGGCGGCTACAATGAGCAGTTCTTC
CASSQSMSGGYNEQFF
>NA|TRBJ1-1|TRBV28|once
TGTGCCAGCAGTTTCGGTCCGCCGGGCACTGAAGCTTTCTTT
CASSFGPPGTEAFF